The 8 T cell receptor beta chains reported below all come from one sample, sequenced in a study of siplizumab effects on memory and regulatory T cells. Here immunoSEQ multiplex PCR was the method, and the copy in TCRdb shows in-frame clones only, minus some. The data show tens of thousands of clones, roughly nine tenths seen once. Material: CD8+ T cells sorted from blood. The receptors stem from a human donor in good health.

Regarding this clone: Its ends do not fully match the called genes, so a read error is possible. This sample also contains other DNA sequences that code for the same CDR3. The chain joins TRBV4-1 to TRBJ2-7; 10 bases line up with TRBD2. CDR3 size: 14 residues. Germline lookup yields CDR1 MGHRA and CDR2 YSYEKL. The CDR3 here is CASSTTSGSYEQYF. The CDR3 nucleotides read TGCGCCAGCAGCACGACTAGCGGGTCCTACGAGCAGTACTTT.

A word on this clone: The junction departs from the called germline gene at one end, perhaps through a read error. The chain employs TRBV7-9 and TRBJ2-5; the match to TRBD2 covers 12 bases. This CDR3 has 13 residues. CDR1 is SEHNR, CDR2 FQNEAQ, per germline (reference sequence). CDR3 amino acids: CASSYRLAGEVDF. DNA of the CDR3: TGTGCCAGCAGCTACCGACTAGCGGGAGAAGTTGACTTC.

This chain joins TRBV11-3 and TRBJ2-3, with a weak D call TRBD1 (6 bases). Per the germline V gene, CDR1 is SGHNT and CDR2 is YENEEA. The CDR3 sequence is 15 residues long. The V and J ends lost 5 bases and 0 bases respectively, with 12 bases between them. This CDR3 is CASSQGRASTDTQYF. For the CDR3, the DNA is TGTGCCAGCAGCCAGGGGCGGGCCAGCACAGATACGCAGTATTTT.

The J gene is TRBJ2-1, the V gene TRBV7-9, with 8 bases that match TRBD1. Germline V lookup: CDR1 SEHNR, CDR2 FQNEAQ (reference sequence). The CDR3 has 12 residues. V was pared by 8 bases and J by 5 bases, with 2 bases of the junction left unmatched. The CDR3 sequence is CASGTGDNEQFF. The CDR3 DNA reads as TGTGCCAGCGGGACAGGAGACAATGAGCAGTTCTTC.

This sequence joins TRBV10-2 and TRBJ1-1, with D possibly TRBD1 on 5 matching bases. V lost 7 bases, J lost 1 base, and 10 bases lay in between. Germline-derived CDR1 and CDR2 are WSHSY and SAAADI. The CDR3 is 13 residues long. CDR3 DNA sequence: TGCGCCAGCAACGGGGCCAGGAACACTGAAGCTTTCTTT. Translated, it gives CASNGARNTEAFF.

This clone showed up just once. V gene TRBV5-6 combines with J gene TRBJ1-2; tentatively, D is TRBD1 (5 bases). CDR1 is SGHDT and CDR2 is YYEEEE in the germline V gene. V lost 6 bases and J lost 7, with 13 bases in between. This CDR3 is built from 12 residues. CDR3 amino acids: CASTLRASGYTF. For the CDR3, the DNA is TGTGCCAGCACACTCAGGGCGTCTGGCTACACCTTC.

V gene TRBV6-6 combines with J gene TRBJ2-7, with 7 bases that match TRBD1. The germline gives CDR1 MNHNY, CDR2 SVGAGI (reference sequence). Trimming at V came to 7 bases and at J to 3 bases, leaving 15 bases not matched to a gene. The CDR3 extends over 16 amino acids. Here the CDR3 reads CASTHRGPGENYEQYF. CDR3 nucleotide sequence: TGTGCCAGCACCCACAGGGGCCCAGGGGAGAACTACGAGCAGTACTTC.

The chain has TRBV11-3 and TRBJ2-3, with 9 bases fitting TRBD2. CDR1 and CDR2 from the germline V gene are SGHNT and YENEEA. V lost 4 bases and J lost 1; bases outside the gene matches: 3. This CDR3 is built from 15 residues. The CDR3 DNA reads as TGTGCCAGCAGCTCGCGGGAGGGAGGCACAGATACGCAGTATTTT. Its protein product is CASSSREGGTDTQYF.